What follows are 23 T cell receptor beta chains derived from one specimen sequenced in a study of blood T cell repertoires in COVID-19. The protocol was immunoSEQ multiplex PCR, while the TCRdb copy is restricted to in-frame clones and leaves out a portion. The data hold roughly 100,000 clones, with roughly 92% observed a single time. The source material was peripheral blood. All receptors derive from a woman between 45 and 60 years old with COVID-19, enrolled during active disease.

The chain links TRBV19 to TRBJ1-5, with TRBD1 matching 8 bases. The CDR3 loop spans 15 amino acids. V lost 5 bases and J lost 6; bases outside the gene matches: 9. Germline CDR1 reads LNHDA; CDR2 reads SQIVND (reference sequence). Here the CDR3 DNA reads TGTGCCAGTAGTTCTGACAGGGGAGGGAGTCAGCCCCAGCATTTT. As protein: CASSSDRGGSQPQHF.

The rearrangement links TRBV5-1 to TRBJ2-2; D remains unclear. V gave up 7 bases and J gave up 7 bases, with 17 bases separating them. The germline CDR1 and CDR2 sequences are SGHRS and YFSETQ. CDR3 length equals 14 residues. As DNA, the CDR3 is TGCGCCAGCGTGCCTTCAGATCGATTCGGGGAGCTGTTTTTT. This gives the protein CASVPSDRFGELFF.

Written as DNA, the CDR3 is TGTGCCTCCGAAAGCGGAGGCACTGAAGCTTTCTTT. Translated, it gives CASESGGTEAFF. V usage is TRBV30 and J usage is TRBJ1-1; D not certain. The V and J ends lost 7 bases and 4 bases respectively, with 13 bases between them. Germline CDR1 GTSNPN, CDR2 SVGIG (reference sequence). The CDR3 is made up of 12 amino acids.

The chain is built from TRBV19 and TRBJ1-5; D uncertain. The germline V gene has CDR1 LNHDA and CDR2 SQIVND (reference sequence). V shed 3 bases and J shed 3 bases, with 9 bases lying between them. The CDR3 spans 14 residues. The CDR3 region is CASSIDTFNQPQHF. The DNA of the CDR3 is TGTGCCAGTAGTATTGACACCTTCAATCAGCCCCAGCATTTT.

The chain links TRBV28 to TRBJ2-1; no reliable D call. The CDR3 loop spans 13 amino acids. The ends were cut back, 6 bases at V and 6 bases at J, with 12 bases in the middle. CDR1 and CDR2 from the germline V gene are MDHEN and SYDVKM. The CDR3 is CASRITPSNEQFF. Written as DNA, the CDR3 is TGTGCCAGCAGAATCACCCCGAGCAATGAGCAGTTCTTC.

The chain is built from TRBV27 and TRBJ2-7; 7 positions match TRBD2. V lost 5 bases, J lost 2 bases, and 3 bases stayed unmatched. CDR3 size: 13 residues. Germline V CDR1 and CDR2: MNHEY, SMNVEV (reference sequence). The DNA of the CDR3 is TGTGCCAGCAGTAGGGAGGGCCCCTACGAGCAGTACTTC. Amino acid sequence: CASSREGPYEQYF.

In its sample, this clone was seen once. The genes are TRBV7-8 and TRBJ2-2, with D possibly being TRBD2 (6 bases). CDR3 length equals 13 residues. V was clipped by 3 bases and J by 8 bases, with 10 bases between them. In germline, CDR1 is SGHVS, CDR2 FQNEAQ. The DNA for the CDR3 is TGTGCCAGCAGCTTGGGCGGGGTGGGGGAGCTGTTTTTT. Protein product: CASSLGGVGELFF.

This chain connects TRBV11-3 to TRBJ2-3, with TRBD2 identical over 15 bases. V was clipped by 4 bases and J by 5 bases; unmatched bases: 10. CDR1 and CDR2 (germline): SGHNT, YENEEA. The CDR3 length is 18 residues. DNA for the CDR3: TGTGCCAGCAGCTCCGGACTAGCGGGGGGGACCCTCGGAGATACGCAGTATTTT. Its protein product is CASSSGLAGGTLGDTQYF.

This chain connects TRBV10-3 to TRBJ2-2; D gene unclear. CDR1 and CDR2 from the germline V gene are ENHRY and SYGVKD. This CDR3 has 15 amino acids. Trimming took 4 bases from V and 0 from J, leaving 9 bases between them. The CDR3 here is CAISALVANTGELFF. In nucleotides, the CDR3 is TGTGCCATCAGTGCCTTAGTCGCGAACACCGGGGAGCTGTTTTTT.

The gene calls are TRBV5-1 and TRBJ1-2; 7 bases are a match to TRBD1. The CDR3 length is 14 residues. V lost 2 bases, J lost 7 bases, and 8 bases stayed unmatched. Germline V lookup: CDR1 SGHRS, CDR2 YFSETQ. For the CDR3, the DNA is TGCGCCAGCAGCTTCCGACAGGGATTTATTGGCTACACCTTC. Amino acids: CASSFRQGFIGYTF.

DNA of the CDR3: TGTGCCAGCAGTAACAGCCCTGGTGCCTACGAGCAGTACGTC. Amino acids: CASSNSPGAYEQYV. J is TRBJ2-7 and V is TRBV27; D unresolved. The CDR3 extends over 14 amino acids. The V and J ends lost 5 bases and 2 bases respectively, with 13 bases between them. Germline lookup yields CDR1 MNHEY and CDR2 SMNVEV (reference sequence).

V usage is TRBV5-1 and J usage is TRBJ2-7; TRBD1 aligns across 8 bases. Germline CDR1 and CDR2: SGHRS and YFSETQ. The CDR3 is 15 residues long. The J segment lost 6 bases and the V segment lost 5 bases, leaving 13 bases of the junction unmatched. The CDR3 region has the DNA TGCGCCAGCAGTCGAAACCGGGACAGGTCCGCCGAGCAGTACTTC. As protein: CASSRNRDRSAEQYF.

This chain joins TRBV6-2 or TRBV6-3 and TRBJ2-7; unclear D gene. There are 16 residues in the CDR3. Germline values: CDR1 MNHEY, CDR2 SVGEGT. V lost 0 bases and J lost 7, with 19 bases in between. The CDR3, as DNA: TGTGCCAGCAGTTACTCGAGGCGGCTCAACTCCGGTGAGCAGTACTTC. It encodes CASSYSRRLNSGEQYF.

V gene TRBV25-1 combines with J gene TRBJ1-6; 8 positions match TRBD1. Trimming took 7 bases from V and 5 from J; bases not matched to a gene: 4. The CDR3 is 14 residues long. Germline lookup yields CDR1 MGHDK and CDR2 SYGVNS. The DNA of the CDR3 is TGTGCCAGCAATCAGGGGGCCCATAATTCACCCCTCCACTTT. Translated: CASNQGAHNSPLHF.

V usage is TRBV29-1 and J usage is TRBJ2-7; 10 nucleotides match TRBD1. The CDR3 is made up of 12 amino acids. CDR1 is SQVTM, CDR2 ANQGSEA, per germline. The junction had 3 bases not matched to a gene; V was cut back by 5 bases and J by 5 bases. CDR3 sequence reads: CSVLGQGDEQYV. CDR3 nucleotides: TGCAGCGTTCTAGGACAGGGGGACGAGCAGTACGTC.

V usage is TRBV6-5 and J usage is TRBJ2-1, with 14 bases aligning to TRBD2. The CDR3 has 14 residues. Germline-derived CDR1 and CDR2 are MNHEY and SVGAGI. V was pared by 8 bases and J by 7 bases, with 4 bases of the junction left unmatched. The DNA of the CDR3 is TGTGCCAGCCTCGGGACTAGCGGGGGAAATGAGCAGTTCTTC. Translation gives CASLGTSGGNEQFF.

The rearrangement links TRBV5-8 to TRBJ1-4; tentatively, D is TRBD1 (5 bases). Between the trimmed V and J ends, which lost 5 bases and 9 bases, there was a span of 20 bases. Germline loops: CDR1 SGHTS, CDR2 YDEGEE. The CDR3 spans 15 residues. The CDR3, as DNA: TGTGCCAGCAGGTACGGGACTGCGGGCGCACAAAAACTGTTTTTT. Protein sequence: CASRYGTAGAQKLFF.

The chain uses TRBV7-8 and TRBJ1-2; TRBD1 matches 8 bases. The CDR3 length is 15 residues. Trimming took 5 bases from V and 6 from J; bases not matched to a gene: 11. Per the germline V gene, CDR1 is SGHVS and CDR2 is FQNEAQ. The CDR3: CASSPTFDRGDGYTF. The DNA of the CDR3 is TGTGCCAGCAGCCCAACCTTTGACAGGGGAGATGGCTACACCTTC.

The chain combines TRBV6-5 with TRBJ1-4, with TRBD1 matching over 8 bases. Germline CDR1 reads MNHEY; CDR2 reads SVGAGI. J gave up 7 bases and V 4 bases, and 11 bases lay outside the gene matches. This CDR3 is 16 amino acids long. Written as DNA, the CDR3 is TGTGCCAGCAGTTGGTTACAGGGGGGGGCTGGTGAAAAACTGTTTTTT. The encoded protein is CASSWLQGGAGEKLFF.

The J gene is TRBJ1-6, the V gene TRBV6-2 or TRBV6-3; D possibly corresponds to TRBD1 (6 bases). Trimming took 5 bases from V and 3 from J, leaving 14 bases between them. Per the germline V gene, CDR1 is MNHEY and CDR2 is SVGEGT. CDR3 size: 16 residues. CDR3 bases: TGTGCCAGCAGTACACAGGGATTCGGCTATAATTCACCCCTCCACTTT. Protein product: CASSTQGFGYNSPLHF.

The rearrangement joins TRBV5-8 to TRBJ1-4; 9 bases map to TRBD1. From germline, CDR1 is SGHTS and CDR2 YDEGEE. The CDR3 loop spans 15 amino acids. The J segment lost 5 bases and the V segment lost 4 bases, leaving 6 bases of the junction unmatched. The CDR3 nucleotides are TGTGCCAGCAGCAAAGGACAGGGGTTAAATGAAAAACTGTTTTTT. Translation: CASSKGQGLNEKLFF.

The CDR3 protein is CASSPGQGGTEAFF. In nucleotides, the CDR3 is TGTGCCAGCAGCCCGGGACAGGGGGGCACTGAAGCTTTCTTT. The chain recombines TRBV11-3 with TRBJ1-1; 11 nucleotides match TRBD1. J lost 4 bases, V lost 5 bases, and 3 bases had no gene match. CDR1 is SGHNT, CDR2 YENEEA, per germline. This CDR3 comprises 14 residues. The whole variable domain, filled in from reference TRBV11-3 and TRBJ1-1, reads EAGVVQSPRYKIIEKKQPVAFWCNPISGHNTLYWYLQNLGQGPELLIRYENEEAVDDSQLPKDRFSAERLKGVDSTLKIQPAELGDSAVYLCASSPGQGGTEAFFGQGTRLTVV.

This rearrangement joins TRBV7-9 to TRBJ1-4; a weak D match, TRBD1 (6 bases). Germline V gene data show CDR1 as SEHNR and CDR2 as FQNEAQ (reference sequence). CDR3 size: 13 residues. Deletions cut 3 bases from V and 6 bases from J, with 8 bases between. Here the CDR3 reads CASSLWTDEKLFF. CDR3 DNA: TGTGCCAGCAGCTTGTGGACAGATGAAAAACTGTTTTTT.